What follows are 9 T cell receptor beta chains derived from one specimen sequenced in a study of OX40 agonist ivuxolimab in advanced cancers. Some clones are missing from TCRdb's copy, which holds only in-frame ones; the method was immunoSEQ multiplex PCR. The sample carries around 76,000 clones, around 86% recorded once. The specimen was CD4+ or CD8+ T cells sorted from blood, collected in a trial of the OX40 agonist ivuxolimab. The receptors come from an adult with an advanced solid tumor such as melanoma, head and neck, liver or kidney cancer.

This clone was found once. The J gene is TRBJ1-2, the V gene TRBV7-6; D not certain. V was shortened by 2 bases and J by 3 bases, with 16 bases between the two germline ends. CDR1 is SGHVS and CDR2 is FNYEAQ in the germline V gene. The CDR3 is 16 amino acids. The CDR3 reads CASSLSGVGGYYGYTF. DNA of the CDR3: TGTGCCAGCAGCTTATCAGGCGTAGGAGGGTACTATGGCTACACCTTC.

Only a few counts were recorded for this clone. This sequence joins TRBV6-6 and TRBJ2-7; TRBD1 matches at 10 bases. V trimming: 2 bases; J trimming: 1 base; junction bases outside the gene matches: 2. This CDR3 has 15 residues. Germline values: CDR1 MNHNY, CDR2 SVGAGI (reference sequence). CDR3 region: CASSYTGQGSYEQYF. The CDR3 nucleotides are TGTGCCAGCAGTTACACGGGACAGGGGTCCTACGAGCAGTACTTC.

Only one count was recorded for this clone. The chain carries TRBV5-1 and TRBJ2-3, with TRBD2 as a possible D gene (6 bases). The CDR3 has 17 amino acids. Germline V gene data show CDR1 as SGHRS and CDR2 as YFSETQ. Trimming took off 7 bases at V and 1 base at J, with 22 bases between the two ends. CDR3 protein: CASGEAGPFYRTDTQYF. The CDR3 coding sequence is TGCGCCAGCGGGGAAGCGGGTCCCTTCTATCGCACAGATACGCAGTATTTT.

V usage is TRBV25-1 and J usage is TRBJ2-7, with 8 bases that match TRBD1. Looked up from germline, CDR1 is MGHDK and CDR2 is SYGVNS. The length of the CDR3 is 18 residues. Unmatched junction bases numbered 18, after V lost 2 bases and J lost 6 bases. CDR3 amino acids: CASSEPPDRATSAPEQYF. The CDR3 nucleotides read TGTGCCAGCAGTGAACCCCCGGACAGGGCGACGTCTGCCCCCGAGCAGTACTTC.

The CDR3 here is CASSSRLAGYNEQFF. The CDR3 region has the DNA TGTGCCAGCAGCTCCCGACTAGCGGGTTACAATGAGCAGTTCTTC. The chain recombines TRBV7-3 with TRBJ2-1; 10 bases fit TRBD2. The V and J ends lost 4 bases and 4 bases, in that order; junction bases with no gene match: 4. Germline V gives CDR1 SGHTA, CDR2 FQGTGA. This CDR3 region has 15 residues.

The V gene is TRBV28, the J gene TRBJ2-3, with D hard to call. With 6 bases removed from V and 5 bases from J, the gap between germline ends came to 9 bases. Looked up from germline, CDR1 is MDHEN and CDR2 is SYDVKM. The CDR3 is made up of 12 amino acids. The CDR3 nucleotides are TGTGCCAGCAGGAAATTGGGAGATACGCAGTATTTT. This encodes CASRKLGDTQYF. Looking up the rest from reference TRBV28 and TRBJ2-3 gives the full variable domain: DVKVTQSSRYLVKRTGEKVFLECVQDMDHENMFWYRQDPGLGLRLIYFSYDVKMKEKGDIPEGYSVSREKKERFSLILESASTNQTSMYLCASRKLGDTQYFGPGTRLTVL.

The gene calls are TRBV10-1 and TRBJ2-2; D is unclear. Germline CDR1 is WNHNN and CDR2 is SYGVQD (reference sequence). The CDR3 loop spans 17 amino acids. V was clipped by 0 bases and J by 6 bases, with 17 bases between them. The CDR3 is CASSESITTGRSGELFF. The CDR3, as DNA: TGCGCCAGCAGTGAGTCGATAACAACCGGGCGGTCCGGGGAGCTGTTTTTT.

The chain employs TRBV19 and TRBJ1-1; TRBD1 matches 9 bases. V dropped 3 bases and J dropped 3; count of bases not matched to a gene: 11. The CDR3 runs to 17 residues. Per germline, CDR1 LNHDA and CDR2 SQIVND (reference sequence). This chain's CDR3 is CASSISPDRGSYTEAFF. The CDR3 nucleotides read TGTGCCAGTAGTATTTCCCCGGACAGGGGAAGTTACACTGAAGCTTTCTTT.

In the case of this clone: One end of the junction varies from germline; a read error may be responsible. CDR3 bases: TGTGCCAGCAGCTCGTCCATTAACACTGAAGCTTTCTTT. It is translated as CASSSSINTEAFF. The V and J genes are TRBV5-1 and TRBJ1-1; D call uncertain. CDR3 length: 13 amino acids. Germline assignment: CDR1 SGHRS and CDR2 YFSETQ.